Following are 9 T cell receptor beta chains from one sample sequenced in a study of T-cell reconstitution after alpha-beta-depleted transplantation in children. Molecular barcoding with unique molecular identifiers was used for the TCRbeta library. TCRdb passed the PCR reads through MiXCR, listing each CDR3 protein once. The table records approximately 190,000 distinct CDR3 sequences, roughly 9.1% of them present only once. The source material was PBMCs, mostly from graft donor cells, sampled 360 days after TCRalphabeta/CD19-depleted stem cell transplant. These receptors came from a male patient between 2 and 15 years old who had a stem cell transplant for acute myeloid leukemia, so the T cells may come from the graft donor.

This clonotype has just a few counts. CDR3 sequence: CSASGGPLPGELFF. CDR3 coding DNA: TGCAGTGCTTCCGGAGGGCCCCTTCCCGGGGAGCTGTTTTTT. The chain links TRBV20-1 to TRBJ2-2; D may be TRBD2 (6 bases). Germline V gives CDR1 DFQATT, CDR2 SNEGSKA (reference sequence). The CDR3 is 14 residues long. With 5 bases removed from V and 6 bases from J, the gap between germline ends came to 16 bases.

In regard to this clonotype: A junction boundary mismatches the germline segment, possibly from a read error. The chain combines TRBV6-5 with TRBJ2-2; no clear D. The CDR3 contains 14 residues. Germline V gives CDR1 MNHEY, CDR2 SVGAGI. DNA of the CDR3: TGTGCCAGCAGTTATCTCCGACACACTGGGGAGCTGTTTTTT. As protein: CASSYLRHTGELFF.

This chain uses TRBV12-3 or TRBV12-4 with TRBJ1-4; no clear D. The CDR3 contains 13 residues. V lost 3 bases, J lost 14 bases, and 16 bases lay in between. The CDR3: CASSFSPAIGLFF. CDR3 DNA: TGTGCCAGCAGTTTTTCCCCGGCTATAGGCCTGTTTTTT.

The chain combines TRBV4-3 with TRBJ2-3, with D unresolved. This CDR3 is 14 amino acids long. The germline gives CDR1 LGHNA, CDR2 YSLEER. V lost 8 bases and J lost 2, with 14 bases in between. The CDR3 spells CASGRTRDTDTQYF. CDR3 bases: TGCGCCAGCGGACGGACCCGAGACACAGATACGCAGTATTTT.

This clonotype was seen many times. The V gene is TRBV12-3 or TRBV12-4, the J gene TRBJ2-2, with D possibly matching TRBD1 (5 bases). V gave up 3 bases and J gave up 6 bases, with 14 bases separating them. This CDR3 region has 15 residues. CDR3 region: CASSLPGLLSGELFF. The CDR3 DNA sequence: TGTGCCAGCAGTTTGCCAGGGCTACTCTCCGGGGAGCTGTTTTTT.

This clonotype was seen ten or more times. The chain is built from TRBV3-1 and TRBJ2-5, with a tentative D call TRBD2 (5 bases). Germline CDR1 and CDR2: LGHDT and YNNKEL (reference sequence). This CDR3 is 14 amino acids long. Trimming removed 4 bases at V and 1 base at J, with 10 bases between. As DNA, the CDR3 is TGTGCCAGCAGCCCCGGGGTCTTCCAAGAGACCCAGTACTTC. This codes for CASSPGVFQETQYF.

This clonotype was seen repeatedly, ten times or more. The chain joins TRBV20-1 to TRBJ2-2; perhaps D is TRBD1 or TRBD2 (5 bases each). Per the germline V gene, CDR1 is DFQATT and CDR2 is SNEGSKA (reference sequence). This CDR3 has 16 amino acids. The V gene lost 3 bases and the J gene lost 4 bases, with 18 bases spanning the gap. In DNA form, the CDR3 reads TGCAGTGCTAGCCCGGGACCGGACCAGAGCACCGGGGAGCTGTTTTTT. It is translated as CSASPGPDQSTGELFF.

This chain links TRBV7-2 with TRBJ2-1, with 7 bases identical to TRBD2. This CDR3 has 13 residues. J lost 2 bases, V lost 7 bases, and 2 bases had no gene match. Per germline, CDR1 SGHTA and CDR2 FQGNSA. CDR3 region: CASNGGAYNEQFF. For the CDR3, the DNA is TGTGCCAGCAATGGGGGGGCCTACAATGAGCAGTTCTTC.

This clonotype has a count of ten or more. The rearrangement links TRBV12-3 or TRBV12-4 to TRBJ2-4; possibly TRBD1 for D (5 bases). V gave up 6 bases and J gave up 4 bases, with 16 bases separating them. The CDR3 has 15 amino acids. The CDR3 sequence is CASRSTGGRKNIQYF. The CDR3 DNA sequence: TGTGCCAGCAGGAGTACAGGTGGACGTAAAAACATTCAGTACTTC.